This T cell receptor (beta chain) was identified in a study of T cell repertoires and Cas9 in healthy adults. The wider study: CD4 and CD8 compartments: SpCas9-reactive T cells profiled for potency, cytotoxicity, lineage.

The study, taken as a whole, reports: The healthy humans studied reportedly all carried a preexisting SpCas9-directed effector T cell response. Reportedly, SpCas9-reactive effector T cell proliferation and function were mitigated by SpCas9-reactive Tregs in vitro.

The CDR3 is 14 residues long. Trimming took 1 base from V and 0 from J, leaving 6 bases between them. Per germline, CDR1 SEHNR and CDR2 FQNEAQ (reference sequence). Sequenced by immunoSEQ multiplex PCR; TCRdb stores in-frame clones only, minus some. This sample yields 500 or so clones, of which about 83% are seen a single time; roughly a fifth belongs to the top ten. Sequencing used SpCas9-reactive CD4+ effector T cells (CD137+, CD154-, CD25-, CD127+) from PBMCs; culture status not recorded. This TCR derives from a human donor in good health. The chain combines TRBV7-9 with TRBJ1-1; D is undetermined. The DNA for the CDR3 is TGTGCCAGCAGCTTAGGAGGGCTGAACACTGAAGCTTTCTTT. As protein: CASSLGGLNTEAFF.